The 27 T cell receptor beta chains below come from one sample, sequenced in a study of T cells in Graves' hyperthyroidism and ophthalmopathy. Template material for amplifying TCR beta CDR3 regions consisted of RNA transcripts. The TCR CDR3 first-round RT-PCR relied on the HTBI primer set. Each CDR3 protein is one row after TCRdb ran MiXCR on the multiplex PCR reads. The table includes about 580,000 distinct CDR3 sequences, about 43% detected once. Sequences were obtained from peripheral blood or thyroid tissue (not recorded which). Receptor source: a woman aged 18-29 years with Graves' hyperthyroidism.

The chain uses TRBV11-2 and TRBJ2-1; D unclear. This CDR3 region has 14 residues. The germline gives CDR1 SGHAT, CDR2 FQNNGV. V lost 0 bases, J lost 9 bases, and 12 bases lay in between. For the CDR3, the DNA is TGTGCCAGCAGCTTAGATTTGGCAGATCGTGAGCAGTTCTTC. This gives the protein CASSLDLADREQFF.

The chain links TRBV12-3 or TRBV12-4 to TRBJ2-7; TRBD1 matches 10 bases. This CDR3 comprises 15 residues. The J segment lost 6 bases and the V segment lost 5 bases, leaving 10 bases of the junction unmatched. The CDR3 loop is CASSPWGTGAGEQYF. The CDR3, as DNA: TGTGCCAGCAGTCCCTGGGGGACAGGGGCTGGCGAGCAGTACTTC.

The sample holds many counts of this clonotype. The chain employs TRBV13 and TRBJ2-7; the D is unclear. The CDR3 runs to 13 residues. The germline CDR1 and CDR2 sequences are PRHDT and FYEKMQ (reference sequence). V shed 6 bases and J shed 3 bases, with 12 bases lying between them. The chain's CDR3 is CASRSNRRYEQYF. CDR3 nucleotides: TGTGCCAGCAGAAGCAACAGACGCTACGAGCAGTACTTC.

The chain employs TRBV10-3 and TRBJ2-5, with 10 bases matching TRBD2. Trimming cost V 3 bases and J 5 bases; bases outside gene matches: 6. This CDR3 spans 15 amino acids. From germline, CDR1 is ENHRY and CDR2 SYGVKD. CDR3 loop: CAISDQREGKETQYF. The CDR3 nucleotides are TGTGCCATCAGTGATCAGCGGGAGGGCAAGGAGACCCAGTACTTC.

Note on this clonotype: A single base separates this from a much larger clone, so it may be a read error. This chain joins TRBV27 and TRBJ2-2; no reliable D call. V gave up 6 bases and J gave up 4 bases, with 9 bases separating them. The length of the CDR3 is 13 residues. Germline CDR1 and CDR2: MNHEY and SMNVEV (reference sequence). The DNA of the CDR3 is TGTGCCAGCAGAGTGAGGACCACCGGGGAGCTGTTTTTT. Its translation is CASRVRTTGELFF.

This clonotype came up once. The CDR3 carries no conserved terminal phenylalanine or tryptophan, so it likely arises from a read error. The DNA is left out, because the CDR3 cannot be placed on it with certainty; the CDR3 is given as TCRdb lists it. The chain employs TRBV12-5 and TRBJ2-6; TRBD1 is taken as the D call from the table, unchecked against the DNA. Germline CDR1 and CDR2: LGHNT and FRNRAP. The CDR3 sequence runs 9 residues, both termini included. The CDR3 region is CASGRPQGL.

Details on this clonotype: Germline is not matched at one junction end, which may reflect a read error. The chain links TRBV7-9 to TRBJ2-2; D is possibly TRBD2 (5 bases). The CDR3 runs 13 residues. Per the germline V gene, CDR1 is SEHNR and CDR2 is FQNEAQ (reference sequence). CDR3 in DNA: TGTGCCAGCAGCCCTCCGGTTGACGGGGAGTTGTTTTTT. Its protein is CASSPPVDGELFF.

Turning to this clonotype: The CDR3 carries no conserved terminal phenylalanine or tryptophan, so it likely arises from a read error. The rearrangement links TRBV20-1 to TRBJ1-1, with 8 bases identical to TRBD1. CDR1 is DFQATT and CDR2 is SNEGSKA in the germline V gene (reference sequence). The CDR3 has 14 amino acids. J lost 3 bases, V lost 5 bases, and 8 bases had no gene match. The CDR3 reads CSADGQGLYTEAFL. The CDR3 coding sequence is TGCAGTGCTGACGGACAGGGATTGTACACTGAAGCTTTCCTT.

Worth noting for this clonotype: Likely a read error: the CDR3 ends without its conserved phenylalanine or tryptophan. V and J are TRBV6-1 and TRBJ1-5; unclear D gene. Trimming pared 5 bases from V and 5 bases from J, leaving 16 bases between. The CDR3 runs 15 residues. Germline-derived CDR1 and CDR2 are MNHNS and SASEGT. The CDR3 protein is CASSYTTGSDQPQHS. The CDR3, as DNA: TGTGCCAGCAGTTACACCACGGGGTCGGATCAGCCCCAGCATTCT.

The CDR3 region is CATSDTTSGDYNEQFF. Here the CDR3 DNA reads TGTGCCACCAGTGATACAACTAGCGGGGATTACAATGAGCAGTTCTTC. This chain connects TRBV24-1 to TRBJ2-5; the match to TRBD2 covers 10 bases. The end of the DNA aligns better with TRBJ2-1, so the J call may be wrong. Germline V lookup: CDR1 KGHDR, CDR2 SFDVKD. There are 16 residues in the CDR3.

The table lists this clonotype with a few counts. A much larger clone is a single base away; this may be a read error. DNA for the CDR3: TGCGCCAGCAGCTTAGAGCGGGAGATGAATGGGCAGTTCTTC. As protein: CASSLEREMNGQFF. J is TRBJ2-1 and V is TRBV5-1, with 8 bases matching TRBD2. This CDR3 is 14 amino acids long. Germline loops: CDR1 SGHRS, CDR2 YFSETQ.

The CDR3 DNA is TGTGCCAGCAGCCAAGAGGCTAGCGGGGCATACAATGAGCAGTACTTC. This sequence encodes CASSQEASGAYNEQYF. V and J are TRBV7-6 and TRBJ2-7; 9 positions agree with TRBD2. V was pared by 5 bases and J by 7 bases, with 15 bases of the junction left unmatched. Looked up from germline, CDR1 is SGHVS and CDR2 is FNYEAQ. The CDR3 contains 16 residues.

This clonotype was observed many times. The rearrangement links TRBV7-2 to TRBJ2-7; tentatively, D is TRBD1 (5 bases). The V and J ends lost 5 bases and 0 bases respectively, with 8 bases between them. CDR3 length: 13 residues. Germline V gene data show CDR1 as SGHTA and CDR2 as FQGNSA. The CDR3 nucleotides read TGTGCCAGCAGCGCGGACAACTCCTACGAGCAGTACTTC. Translation: CASSADNSYEQYF.

This clonotype showed up many times. The rearrangement uses TRBV6-5 and TRBJ1-2; D gene uncertain. V lost 9 bases, J lost 6 bases, and 17 bases lay in between. There are 13 residues in the CDR3. From germline, CDR1 is MNHEY and CDR2 SVGAGI. This CDR3 is CASHRRARDGYTF. DNA of the CDR3: TGTGCCAGTCACCGGCGGGCGCGAGATGGCTACACCTTC.

The gene calls are TRBV6-6 and TRBJ2-2, with D maybe TRBD2 (7 bases). The CDR3 is 15 residues long. The germline V and J ends were trimmed by 2 bases and 4 bases, with 11 bases remaining between them. Germline CDR1 MNHNY, CDR2 SVGAGI (reference sequence). The CDR3 sequence is CASSYGGGGTGELFF. In nucleotides, the CDR3 is TGTGCCAGCAGTTACGGGGGGGGCGGCACCGGGGAGCTGTTTTTT.

The chain joins TRBV29-1 to TRBJ1-1, with TRBD1 identical over 7 bases. Looked up from germline, CDR1 is SQVTM and CDR2 is ANQGSEA. Trimming took 8 bases from V and 4 from J; bases not matched to a gene: 4. CDR3 size: 11 residues. The CDR3 here is CSQNRGTEAFF. CDR3 DNA sequence: TGCAGCCAAAACAGGGGCACTGAAGCTTTCTTT.

J is TRBJ1-2 and V is TRBV20-1; perhaps TRBD1 as D (5 bases). Germline lookup yields CDR1 DFQATT and CDR2 SNEGSKA (reference sequence). This CDR3 region has 14 residues. Trimming removed 0 bases at V and 4 bases at J, with 12 bases between. CDR3 coding DNA: TGCAGTGCTAGAGATTCGGGGCAGAGCTATGGCTACACCTTC. This gives the protein CSARDSGQSYGYTF.

This clonotype was detected ten times or more. The chain recombines TRBV7-9 with TRBJ2-2; 8 nucleotides line up with TRBD1. The CDR3 is 15 amino acids. Germline V lookup: CDR1 SEHNR, CDR2 FQNEAQ (reference sequence). The junction had 5 bases not matched to a gene; V was cut back by 5 bases and J by 3 bases. CDR3 DNA sequence: TGTGCCAGCAGCCCGATGGGACAGGACACCGGGGAGCTGTTTTTT. This codes for CASSPMGQDTGELFF. Variable domain in full (rest from reference TRBV7-9 and TRBJ2-2): DTGVSQNPRHKITKRGQNVTFRCDPISEHNRLYWYRQTLGQGPEFLTYFQNEAQLEKSRLLSDRFSAERPKGSFSTLEIQRTEQGDSAMYLCASSPMGQDTGELFFGEGSRLTVL.

This clonotype was detected many times. The rearrangement links TRBV4-3 to TRBJ2-7, with TRBD2 matching over 11 bases. This CDR3 is built from 15 residues. Germline CDR1 LGHNA, CDR2 YSLEER. Losses at the gene ends were 4 bases for V and 2 bases for J; bases not matched to a gene: 4. The CDR3: CASSRVAGGPYEQYF. The CDR3 region has the DNA TGCGCCAGCAGCCGAGTAGCGGGAGGGCCCTACGAGCAGTACTTC.

In nucleotides, the CDR3 is TGCAGTGTGGGACAGGGGAATGAAGCTTTCTTT. Residues: CSVGQGNEAFF. This chain connects TRBV20-1 to TRBJ1-1; 10 bases agree with TRBD1. The trim removed 7 bases at V and 7 bases at J, leaving 3 bases unmatched. This CDR3 has 11 residues. In germline, CDR1 is DFQATT, CDR2 SNEGSKA (reference sequence).

The rearrangement joins TRBV29-1 to TRBJ2-5; a possible D gene is TRBD1 (6 bases). V was pared by 8 bases and J by 4 bases, with 11 bases between. The germline V gene encodes CDR1 SQVTM and CDR2 ANQGSEA. CDR3 length: 11 residues. The chain's CDR3 is CSIGRGETQYF. The CDR3 DNA reads as TGCAGCATAGGCAGGGGAGAGACCCAGTACTTC.

In this sample, this clonotype turned up once. V gene TRBV20-1 combines with J gene TRBJ1-1; maybe TRBD1 (5 bases). Germline CDR1 reads DFQATT; CDR2 reads SNEGSKA (reference sequence). The CDR3 loop spans 15 amino acids. The V gene lost 3 bases and the J gene lost 3 bases, with 17 bases spanning the gap. CDR3 amino acids: CSASRQGGFDTEAFF. CDR3 in DNA: TGCAGTGCTAGCAGGCAGGGAGGCTTCGACACTGAAGCTTTCTTT.

Turning to this clonotype: The junction and the germline gene differ at one end; a read error may be behind it. V is TRBV5-1 and J is TRBJ1-1; no firm D call. CDR3 length: 15 residues. Germline V lookup: CDR1 SGHRS, CDR2 YFSETQ. The chain's CDR3 is CACGVGGRENNEAFF. For the CDR3, the DNA is TGCGCCTGCGGGGTAGGCGGGAGGGAAAACAATGAAGCTTTCTTT.

A note on this clonotype: With a much larger clone just one base away, this may be a read error. The rearrangement joins TRBV11-2 to TRBJ2-2; 9 nucleotides line up with TRBD2. The germline gives CDR1 SGHAT, CDR2 FQNNGV. This CDR3 comprises 15 residues. After removal of 3 bases from V and 6 bases from J, the junction contained 5 bases not matched to a gene. The CDR3 here is CASSFSGSGPGELFF. The CDR3 region has the DNA TGTGCCAGCAGCTTTAGCGGGAGTGGACCCGGGGAGCTGTTTTTT.

The chain combines TRBV20-1 with TRBJ1-5; 8 bases fit TRBD1. Germline V gives CDR1 DFQATT, CDR2 SNEGSKA (reference sequence). The junction had 2 bases not matched to a gene; V was cut back by 5 bases and J by 5 bases. The CDR3 contains 12 residues. CDR3 amino acids: CSAGQGYQPQHF. CDR3 nucleotide sequence: TGCAGTGCTGGACAGGGATATCAGCCCCAGCATTTT.

This chain joins TRBV14 and TRBJ2-7; D might be TRBD2 (5 bases). Deletions cut 0 bases from V and 7 bases from J, with 19 bases between. Germline CDR1 and CDR2: SGHDN and FVKESK. This CDR3 spans 16 amino acids. CDR3 DNA sequence: TGTGCCAGCAGCCAAGATTTTCGGTGGACGGGGTCTGAGCAGTACTTC. Its translation: CASSQDFRWTGSEQYF.

In this sample, this clonotype turned up many times. The rearrangement joins TRBV20-1 to TRBJ2-7, with D perhaps TRBD2 (6 bases). Germline V lookup: CDR1 DFQATT, CDR2 SNEGSKA (reference sequence). The CDR3 totals 14 residues. Trimming left V 4 bases short and J 6 bases short, with 19 bases between. The CDR3 reads CSANTPTGGGEQYF. In DNA, the CDR3 is TGCAGTGCTAACACTCCTACTGGGGGAGGCGAGCAGTACTTC.